This TCR beta chain was observed in a study of blood T cell repertoires in COVID-19. Overall study: PBMCs, B-cell-depleted T cells, or T cells provided the cDNA or gDNA that made up the material.

In the original workflow: Amplification of reference gene primers provided the estimated nucleated cell counts. TCRdb's table, derived via immunoSEQ multiplex PCR, lists solely in-frame clones and lacks some. D and trimming come from the DNA, and the V and J calls and clone size come from that table. The sample yields over 200,000 clones, about 85% seen once. The V and J ends lost 6 bases and 0 bases respectively, with 12 bases between them. Germline V gene sequence: CDR1 MNHEY, CDR2 SVGAGI. This CDR3 has 15 residues. This clone was counted only a few times. This sample includes further DNA sequences coding for the same CDR3.

The material sequenced was peripheral blood. The chain has TRBV6-5 and TRBJ1-5; no clear D gene. This receptor was taken from an elderly woman with active or convalescent COVID-19. CDR3 in DNA: TGTGCCAGCAGAATTCGAGAATATAGCAATCAGCCCCAGCATTTT. Translating it yields CASRIREYSNQPQHF.